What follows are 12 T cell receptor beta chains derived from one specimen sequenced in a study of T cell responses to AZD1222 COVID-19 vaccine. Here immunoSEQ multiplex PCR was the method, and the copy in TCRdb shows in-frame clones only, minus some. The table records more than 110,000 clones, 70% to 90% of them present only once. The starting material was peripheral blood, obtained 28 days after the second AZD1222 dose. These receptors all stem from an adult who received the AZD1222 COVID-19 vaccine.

Here the CDR3 DNA reads TGTGCCTGGACCTATCAGGGTTTTTCACCCCTCCACTTT. It translates to CAWTYQGFSPLHF. The rearrangement joins TRBV30 to TRBJ1-6, with D possibly matching TRBD1 (5 bases). The CDR3 is made up of 13 amino acids. Per germline, CDR1 GTSNPN and CDR2 SVGIG (reference sequence). V was shortened by 4 bases and J by 9 bases, with 13 bases between the two germline ends. Variable domain in full (rest from reference TRBV30 and TRBJ1-6): SQTIHQWPATLVQPVGSPLSLECTVEGTSNPNLYWYRQAAGRGLQLLFYSVGIGQISSEVPQNLSASRPQDRQFILSSKKLLLSDSGFYLCAWTYQGFSPLHFGNGTRLTVT.

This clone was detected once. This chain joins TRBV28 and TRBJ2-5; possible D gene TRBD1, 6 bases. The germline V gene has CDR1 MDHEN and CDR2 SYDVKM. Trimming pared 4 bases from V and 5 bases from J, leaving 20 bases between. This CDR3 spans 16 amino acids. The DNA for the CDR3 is TGTGCCAGCAGTTATTCCCCTGGGGGCCGTGGGGAGACCCAGTACTTC. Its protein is CASSYSPGGRGETQYF.

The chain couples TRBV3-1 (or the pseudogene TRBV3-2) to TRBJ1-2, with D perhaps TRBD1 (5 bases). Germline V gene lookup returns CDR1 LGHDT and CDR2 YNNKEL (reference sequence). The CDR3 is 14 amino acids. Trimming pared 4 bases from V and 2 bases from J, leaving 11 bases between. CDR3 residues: CASSLTTENYGYTF. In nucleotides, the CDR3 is TGTGCCAGCAGCCTTACGACAGAGAACTATGGCTACACCTTC.

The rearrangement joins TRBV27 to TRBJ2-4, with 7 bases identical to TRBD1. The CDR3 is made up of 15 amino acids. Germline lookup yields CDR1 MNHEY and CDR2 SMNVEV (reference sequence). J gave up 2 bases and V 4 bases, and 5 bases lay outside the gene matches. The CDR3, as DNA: TGTGCCAGCAGTTCAGGGACAGTACCCAAAAACATTCAGTACTTC. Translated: CASSSGTVPKNIQYF.

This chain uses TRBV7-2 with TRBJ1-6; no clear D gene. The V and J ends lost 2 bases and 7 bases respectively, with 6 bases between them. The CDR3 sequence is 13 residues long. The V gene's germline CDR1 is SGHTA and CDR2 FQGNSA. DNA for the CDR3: TGTGCCAGCAGCTTACATGGGAATTCACCCCTCCACTTT. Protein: CASSLHGNSPLHF.

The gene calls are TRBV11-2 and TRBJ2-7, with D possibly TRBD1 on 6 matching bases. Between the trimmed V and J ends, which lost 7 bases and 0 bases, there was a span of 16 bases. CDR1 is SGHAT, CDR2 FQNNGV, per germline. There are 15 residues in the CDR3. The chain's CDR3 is CASKTGLEGSYEQYF. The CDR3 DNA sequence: TGTGCCAGCAAAACAGGGCTCGAGGGCTCCTACGAGCAGTACTTC.

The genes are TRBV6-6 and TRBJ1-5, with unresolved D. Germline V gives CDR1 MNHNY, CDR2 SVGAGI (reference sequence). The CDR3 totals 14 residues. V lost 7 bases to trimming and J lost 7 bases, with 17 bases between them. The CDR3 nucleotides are TGTGCCAGCACCCTAGGTGGCAGGAGCCAGCCCCAGCATTTT. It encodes CASTLGGRSQPQHF.

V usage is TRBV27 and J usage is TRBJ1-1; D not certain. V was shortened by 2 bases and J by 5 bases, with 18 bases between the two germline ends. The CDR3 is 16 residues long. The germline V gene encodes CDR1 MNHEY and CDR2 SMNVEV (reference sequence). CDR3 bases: TGTGCCAGCAGTTTAGCACGGGCAGTTACATCAACTGAAGCTTTCTTT. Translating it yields CASSLARAVTSTEAFF.

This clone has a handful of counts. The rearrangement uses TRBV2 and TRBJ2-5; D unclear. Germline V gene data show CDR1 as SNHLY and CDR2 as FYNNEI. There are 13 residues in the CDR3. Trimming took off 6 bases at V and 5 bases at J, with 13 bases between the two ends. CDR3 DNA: TGTGCCAGCAGGACTGCCAACGGGGAGACCCAGTACTTC. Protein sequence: CASRTANGETQYF.

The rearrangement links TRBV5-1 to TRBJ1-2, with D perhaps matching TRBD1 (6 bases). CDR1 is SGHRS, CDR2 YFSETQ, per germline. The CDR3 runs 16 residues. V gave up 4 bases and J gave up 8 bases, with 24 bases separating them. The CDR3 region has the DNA TGCGCCAGCAGCCTTAGGGCCCAGGGGACCTTAATGGGCTACACCTTC. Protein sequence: CASSLRAQGTLMGYTF. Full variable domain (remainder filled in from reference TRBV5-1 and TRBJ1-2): KAGVTQTPRYLIKTRGQQVTLSCSPISGHRSVSWYQQTPGQGLQFLFEYFSETQRNKGNFPGRFSGRQFSNSRSEMNVSTLELGDSALYLCASSLRAQGTLMGYTFGSGTRLTVV.

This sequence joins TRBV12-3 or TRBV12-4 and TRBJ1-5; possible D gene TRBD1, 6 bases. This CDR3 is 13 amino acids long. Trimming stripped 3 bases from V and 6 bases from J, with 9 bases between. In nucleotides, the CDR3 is TGTGCCAGCAGTTTGGGGGCCGGTCAGCCCCAGCATTTT. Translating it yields CASSLGAGQPQHF.

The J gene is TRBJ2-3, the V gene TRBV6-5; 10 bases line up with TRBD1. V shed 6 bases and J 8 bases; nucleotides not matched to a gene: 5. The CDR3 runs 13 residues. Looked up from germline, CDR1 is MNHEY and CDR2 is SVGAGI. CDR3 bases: TGTGCCAGCAGGAAAGGACAGGGGGGTACGCAGTATTTT. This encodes CASRKGQGGTQYF.